This T cell receptor (beta chain) was documented in a study of T cell changes during pregnancy in multiple sclerosis (dated by TCRdb to between 2018 and 2021). General notes on the study: The study examined how the T cell repertoire changed over the course of pregnancy in women with multiple sclerosis.

The library was generated by the immunoSEQ multiplex PCR assay. The source is immuneACCESS, and TCRdb retained only in-frame sequences with V and J called. Part of the clones is not carried over; for the studies checked, unresolved V genes explain less than half of this, and the remainder is unexplained. This sample is represented by approximately 40,000 clones; 92% of them were singletons. The top ten hold less than 0.9% of the sample. Notes on this clone: Its binding antigen is unknown. There are no base qualities to consult, and no much larger clone falls within one base.

CDR1 SQVTM and CDR2 ANQGSEA are derived from the germline V gene. The V end gives up 5 bases and the J end 2 bases, leaving 10 bases in the junction not matched to a gene. Inclusive of the bounding cysteine and phenylalanine, the CDR3 is 15 residues long. The kept DNA is CDR3 alone, 45 bases in frame from the first base. Sequenced material: CD4+ T cells from peripheral blood mononuclear cells, taken before pregnancy. This TCR derives from a female donor with multiple sclerosis, enrolled in a pregnancy study. The sequence links TRBV29-1 to TRBJ2-3; 7 bases in the middle match TRBD1. CDR3 region: CSVKSGTADTDTQYF. The DNA sequence reads TGCAGCGTTAAATCAGGGACAGCGGACACAGATACGCAGTATTTT.